The rows below give T cell receptor beta chains drawn from one sample of a study of tumor-infiltrating lymphocytes in primary liver carcinoma. A single record per CDR3 protein comes from TCRdb applying MiXCR to the multiplex PCR reads. The table lists about 310,000 distinct CDR3 sequences, about 50% of them singletons. Sequencing used peripheral blood. The receptor source for this set is a woman in her 30s with primary liver carcinoma and hepatitis B virus infection. The CDR3 runs from the conserved cysteine through the conserved F or W. The D gene is left open where the match is weak. A clone size is listed for some rows: how often the clone was seen (once, few, many), or a class if it is expanded.

abundance,v_gene,j_gene,len,d_gene,CDR3nt,CDR3aa
NA,TRBV4-2,TRBJ2-2,16,NA,TGTGCCAGCAGCCCCTTTGGCGGGGCGAACACCGGGGAGCTGTTTTTT,CASSPFGGANTGELFF
NA,TRBV11-3,TRBJ2-1,12,NA,TGTGCCGGCAATGGGGGATTCAATGAGCAGTTCTTC,CAGNGGFNEQFF
few,TRBV12-3/TRBV12-4,TRBJ1-2,14,NA,TGTGCCAGCAGAGCCGCTCCGGGCCCAGGGGCCTACACCTTC,CASRAAPGPGAYTF
NA,TRBV29-1,TRBJ1-3,12,NA,TGCAGCAGAGGGGAAAACGGAAACACGATATATTTT,CSRGENGNTIYF
NA,TRBV6-2/TRBV6-3,TRBJ2-7,15,TRBD1,TGTGCCAGCAGTGCAGGGGGCCTCACCTCCTACGAGCAGTACTTC,CASSAGGLTSYEQYF
few,TRBV13,TRBJ2-4,17,TRBD1,TGTGCCAGCAGCCAAACAGGGGCCCAACTAGCCAAAAACATTCAGTACTTC,CASSQTGAQLAKNIQYF
many,TRBV29-1,TRBJ2-7,15,TRBD1,TGCAGCGTTGAAGCGTACCAGGGGGCGACGTACGAGCAGTACTTC,CSVEAYQGATYEQYF
NA,TRBV5-1,TRBJ2-7,13,NA,TGCGCCAGCAGCTCATTCCCGGGCGCCGAGCAGTACTTC,CASSSFPGAEQYF
many,TRBV11-2,TRBJ2-3,15,TRBD2,TGTGCCAGCAGTCTCGGGGGGAGAAGAGCAGATACGCAGTATTTT,CASSLGGRRADTQYF
few,TRBV5-4,TRBJ2-2,15,NA,TGTGCCAGCAGTTTCCGGACCGCGAACACCGGGGAGCTGTTTTTT,CASSFRTANTGELFF
NA,TRBV7-9,TRBJ1-5,17,NA,TGTGCCAGCAGCCCCCTGGCGGGTCCTGGTCCCAATCAGCCCCAGCATTTT,CASSPLAGPGPNQPQHF
few,TRBV7-9,TRBJ2-7,14,TRBD1,TGTGCCAGCAGCTCCGGACAGGGAGCCTACGAGCAGTACTTC,CASSSGQGAYEQYF
NA,TRBV5-1,TRBJ2-7,14,NA,TGCGCCAGCAGTCATGAGGACCGTACCTACGAGCAGTACTTC,CASSHEDRTYEQYF
many,TRBV11-2,TRBJ2-1,17,TRBD2,TGTGCCAGCACCTTAGTTCCTGGGACTAGCGGGAACAATGAGCAGTTCTTC,CASTLVPGTSGNNEQFF
NA,TRBV13,TRBJ1-5,15,NA,TGTGCCAGCAGCTTAGGGGGACGGGCCAATCAGCCCCAGCATTTT,CASSLGGRANQPQHF
NA,TRBV6-6,TRBJ2-2,16,NA,TGTACCAGCAGATGGCCGGGTGACGCGAACACCGGGGAGCTGTTTTTT,CTSRWPGDANTGELFF
NA,TRBV6-5,TRBJ2-1,16,NA,TGTGCCAGCAAAGGGGATACTCCCGAATACTACAATGAGCAGTTCTTC,CASKGDTPEYYNEQFF
NA,TRBV12-3/TRBV12-4,TRBJ2-1,16,TRBD1,TGTGCCAGCAGTTTAAGGGGACAGGGGATTGGGAATGAGCAGTTCTTC,CASSLRGQGIGNEQFF
few,TRBV14,TRBJ1-4,16,TRBD1,TGTGCCAGCAGCCAAGATTTCGGACAGGGGGGTGAAAAACTGTTTTTT,CASSQDFGQGGEKLFF
NA,TRBV28,TRBJ2-4,11,NA,TGTGCCAGCAGCTCCAACAACATTCAGTACTTC,CASSSNNIQYF
many,TRBV14,TRBJ2-1,15,NA,TGTGCCAGCAGCCAAGGGCAGAGCTCCTACAATGAGCAGTTCTTC,CASSQGQSSYNEQFF
NA,TRBV4-2,TRBJ1-5,14,NA,TGTGCCAGGAGCCAAAACAGAGGGGGGCAGCCCCAGCATTTT,CARSQNRGGQPQHF
few,TRBV12-3/TRBV12-4,TRBJ2-4,15,TRBD2,TGTGCCAGCAGTTTGTCGAGCGGGGGAAAAAACATTCAGTACTTC,CASSLSSGGKNIQYF
many,TRBV29-1,TRBJ2-2,14,TRBD1,TGCAGCGTACAGGGGGTCAAGGGTAGCGGGGAGCTGTTTTTT,CSVQGVKGSGELFF
NA,TRBV12-3/TRBV12-4,TRBJ2-5,15,TRBD1,TGTGCCAGCGAGATTAAACAGGGGACACAAGAGACCCAGTACTTC,CASEIKQGTQETQYF